A single sample gave rise to the 22 T cell receptor beta chains below, sequenced in a study of cytomegalovirus exposure and HLA in healthy donors (TCRdb year 2017). To prepare the library, the immunoSEQ multiplex PCR assay was applied. The multiplex PCR relied on a mix of 60 forward primers for TCR Vbeta segments and 13 reverse primers for TCR Jbeta segments. Held by TCRdb, this immuneACCESS table contains in-frame sequences only and omits some clones. Under half of the omission traces to an unresolved V gene where checked; the cause of the rest is unknown. This sample lists around 160,000 clones; roughly 74% were detected once. The top ten clonotypes cover over 4% of the sample. Source material: PBMCs. The receptors shown here come from a male donor in good health and CMV-seronegative.

V and J are TRBV28 and TRBJ1-4, with 9 nucleotides matching TRBD1. The CDR3 has 13 amino acids. Losses at the gene ends were 6 bases for V and 7 bases for J; bases not matched to a gene: 3. Germline CDR1 and CDR2: MDHEN and SYDVKM. DNA for the CDR3: TGTGCCAGCAGGACAGGGGGTCCTGAAAAACTGTTTTTT. It specifies CASRTGGPEKLFF.

The rearrangement uses TRBV9 and TRBJ2-5, with D possibly TRBD1 on 5 matching bases. Per the germline V gene, CDR1 is SGDLS and CDR2 is YYNGEE. Trimming shortened V by 0 bases and J by 5 bases, and 11 bases separated the two germline ends. CDR3 length: 14 residues. DNA for the CDR3: TGTGCCAGCAGCGTAGGTGGGGCTGGGGAGACCCAGTACTTC. Translation: CASSVGGAGETQYF. The whole variable domain, remainder taken from reference TRBV9 and TRBJ2-5, is DSGVTQTPKHLITATGQRVTLRCSPRSGDLSVYWYQQSLDQGLQFLIQYYNGEERAKGNILERFSAQQFPDLHSELNLSSLELGDSALYFCASSVGGAGETQYFGPGTRLLVL.

This clone came up once. This chain joins TRBV5-1 and TRBJ2-5; 7 bases map to TRBD1. Germline trimming cut 0 bases from V and 2 bases from J; bases unmatched to any gene: 13. Per the germline V gene, CDR1 is SGHRS and CDR2 is YFSETQ. The CDR3 has 18 residues. The CDR3 DNA is TGCGCCAGCAGCTTGGGGCTGACAGGGTTGTCTAATCAAGAGACCCAGTACTTC. It codes for CASSLGLTGLSNQETQYF.

The chain is built from TRBV18 and TRBJ1-1; a weak D match, TRBD1 (6 bases). Germline loops: CDR1 KGHSH, CDR2 LQKENI. Between the trimmed V and J ends, which lost 0 bases and 5 bases, there was a span of 10 bases. CDR3 size: 14 residues. CDR3 sequence: CASSPPGARTEAFF. CDR3 coding DNA: TGTGCCAGCTCACCACCGGGGGCGCGGACTGAAGCTTTCTTT.

This clone was counted between two and nine times. The rearrangement uses TRBV9 and TRBJ2-1, with D unresolved. The V gene's germline CDR1 is SGDLS and CDR2 YYNGEE. Trimming left V 1 base short and J 8 bases short, with 13 bases between. The CDR3 has 14 residues. The CDR3 coding sequence is TGTGCCAGCAGCGTATCCCCTACCGAATATGAGCAGTTCTTC. Amino acids: CASSVSPTEYEQFF.

This rearrangement joins TRBV25-1 to TRBJ1-1; 7 nucleotides match TRBD1. The CDR3 is made up of 13 amino acids. V shed 0 bases and J 10 bases; nucleotides not matched to a gene: 5. The germline V gene has CDR1 MGHDK and CDR2 SYGVNS. The CDR3 sequence is CASSEYSSGGAFF. The CDR3 coding sequence is TGTGCCAGCAGTGAATATAGCTCAGGGGGAGCTTTCTTT. Full variable domain (remainder filled in from reference TRBV25-1 and TRBJ1-1): EADIYQTPRYLVIGTGKKITLECSQTMGHDKMYWYQQDPGMELHLIHYSYGVNSTEKGDLSSESTVSRIRTEHFPLTLESARPSHTSQYLCASSEYSSGGAFFGQGTRLTVV.

The genes are TRBV7-2 and TRBJ2-1; possibly TRBD2 for D (6 bases). CDR3 length: 14 residues. V lost 1 base and J 10 bases, leaving 14 bases between the germline ends. CDR1 and CDR2 (germline): SGHTA, FQGNSA. The CDR3 spells CASSLGGMGGEQFF. The CDR3 region has the DNA TGTGCCAGCAGCTTAGGCGGGATGGGCGGGGAGCAGTTCTTC.

About this clone: A read error may account for a junction end that differs from germline. The CDR3 DNA reads TGTTCCAGCAGCCCACGCCATACCGGGACAGATACGCAGTATTTT. This codes for CSSSPRHTGTDTQYF. The chain carries TRBV7-9 and TRBJ2-3, with unresolved D. Germline V gene sequence: CDR1 SEHNR, CDR2 FQNEAQ (reference sequence). The CDR3 covers 15 residues.

This clone has more than one count but fewer than ten. The genes are TRBV19 and TRBJ2-7, with TRBD1 matching over 7 bases. The J segment lost 1 base and the V segment lost 4 bases, leaving 4 bases of the junction unmatched. Germline values: CDR1 LNHDA, CDR2 SQIVND (reference sequence). This CDR3 is built from 14 residues. The CDR3 bases are TGTGCCAGTAGTACCGGACAGGAGTCCTACGAGCAGTACTTC. It yields the protein CASSTGQESYEQYF.

CDR3 loop: CASSYGLADYNEQFF. The CDR3 nucleotides read TGTGCCAGCAGCTATGGACTAGCGGATTACAATGAGCAGTTCTTC. This rearrangement joins TRBV7-9 to TRBJ2-1; 10 bases fit TRBD2. Germline assignment: CDR1 SEHNR and CDR2 FQNEAQ (reference sequence). The CDR3 is 15 amino acids. Trimming cost V 4 bases and J 4 bases; bases outside gene matches: 4.

This clone was seen more than once but under ten times. The chain joins TRBV2 to TRBJ1-2; D not certain. Trimming stripped 8 bases from V and 2 bases from J, with 15 bases between. Germline V gene data show CDR1 as SNHLY and CDR2 as FYNNEI. This CDR3 region has 14 residues. This CDR3 is CASGKETGNYGYTF. CDR3 DNA sequence: TGTGCCAGCGGGAAAGAGACGGGGAACTATGGCTACACCTTC.

This chain connects TRBV19 to TRBJ2-7, with 8 bases identical to TRBD1. After removal of 6 bases from V and 2 bases from J, the junction contained 6 bases not matched to a gene. Germline V gene lookup returns CDR1 LNHDA and CDR2 SQIVND (reference sequence). This CDR3 contains 14 residues. Here the CDR3 reads CASSPRDRTYEQYF. For the CDR3, the DNA is TGTGCCAGTAGCCCCCGGGACAGGACCTACGAGCAGTACTTC.

V is TRBV5-1 and J is TRBJ1-6, with 9 bases fitting TRBD1. Germline values: CDR1 SGHRS, CDR2 YFSETQ. V shed 3 bases, J shed 1 base, and the junction held 5 bases outside the gene matches. This CDR3 spans 17 amino acids. The CDR3 DNA follows: TGCGCCAGCAGCTGGGGGGACAGGGCTTCCTATAATTCACCCCTCCACTTT. It codes for CASSWGDRASYNSPLHF.

The chain has TRBV7-9 and TRBJ2-1; 9 bases align to TRBD2. V lost 3 bases, J lost 9 bases, and 6 bases stayed unmatched. Per germline, CDR1 SEHNR and CDR2 FQNEAQ (reference sequence). The CDR3 sequence is 14 residues long. The CDR3 region is CASSLAGGTIEQFF. For the CDR3, the DNA is TGTGCCAGCAGCTTGGCGGGAGGGACAATTGAGCAGTTCTTC. Based on the CDR3 plus reference TRBV7-9 and TRBJ2-1, the full variable domain is DTGVSQNPRHKITKRGQNVTFRCDPISEHNRLYWYRQTLGQGPEFLTYFQNEAQLEKSRLLSDRFSAERPKGSFSTLEIQRTEQGDSAMYLCASSLAGGTIEQFFGPGTRLTVL.

This clone appeared once. The chain employs TRBV6-1 and TRBJ1-1; D may be TRBD1 (6 bases). V lost 6 bases and J lost 7, with 15 bases in between. CDR3 length: 13 amino acids. The germline V gene encodes CDR1 MNHNS and CDR2 SASEGT. The CDR3 region has the DNA TGTGCCAGCAGCCACTGGACAGATGATGAAGCTTTCTTT. Its translation: CASSHWTDDEAFF.

The rearrangement links TRBV7-8 to TRBJ2-7, with D tentatively TRBD2 (7 bases). The CDR3 covers 17 residues. The germline CDR1 and CDR2 sequences are SGHVS and FQNEAQ. Trimming left V 1 base short and J 4 bases short, with 20 bases between. CDR3 nucleotides: TGTGCCAGCAGCTTAGACGGAGGGGGGGGAGGTCGGTACGAGCAGTACTTC. It encodes CASSLDGGGGGRYEQYF.

V usage is TRBV6-5 and J usage is TRBJ1-6; 7 nucleotides align to TRBD1. The junction had 2 bases not matched to a gene; V was cut back by 2 bases and J by 7 bases. The CDR3 has 14 amino acids. From germline, CDR1 is MNHEY and CDR2 SVGAGI. The CDR3 is CASSYTQGNSPLHF. The CDR3 coding sequence is TGTGCCAGCAGTTACACACAGGGGAATTCACCCCTCCACTTT.

Turning to this clone: The same CDR3 also results from other DNA sequences found in this sample. V gene TRBV4-2 combines with J gene TRBJ1-2; D gene uncertain. This CDR3 region has 13 residues. The V end lost 0 bases, the J end lost 8 bases, and 10 bases lay between the germline ends. The germline V gene encodes CDR1 LGHNA and CDR2 YNFKEQ. The CDR3 loop reads CASSQDPGGGYTF. CDR3 nucleotides: TGTGCCAGCAGCCAAGATCCGGGAGGCGGCTACACCTTC.

The gene calls are TRBV5-1 and TRBJ1-6; D ambiguous. Trimming removed 2 bases at V and 0 bases at J, with 6 bases between. This CDR3 region has 15 residues. The germline gives CDR1 SGHRS, CDR2 YFSETQ. CDR3 sequence reads: CASSLRDSYNSPLHF. CDR3 bases: TGCGCCAGCAGCTTACGGGACTCCTATAATTCACCCCTCCACTTT.

The chain combines TRBV5-1 with TRBJ1-5; perhaps TRBD1 as D (6 bases). Trimming took off 1 base at V and 5 bases at J, with 10 bases between the two ends. The CDR3 covers 14 residues. Looked up from germline, CDR1 is SGHRS and CDR2 is YFSETQ. Here the CDR3 DNA reads TGCGCCAGCAGCTTGACAGGGATCGATCAGCCCCAGCATTTT. This codes for CASSLTGIDQPQHF.

J is TRBJ2-1 and V is TRBV9; tentative D call: TRBD2 (7 bases). This CDR3 spans 16 amino acids. The germline CDR1 and CDR2 sequences are SGDLS and YYNGEE. Trimming removed 1 base at V and 9 bases at J, with 20 bases between. The CDR3 loop is CASSVYVGGGLSEQFF. CDR3 in DNA: TGTGCCAGCAGCGTATATGTGGGCGGGGGCCTCAGTGAGCAGTTCTTC.

The chain joins TRBV30 to TRBJ1-5; 9 nucleotides agree with TRBD1. The CDR3 covers 15 residues. Per germline, CDR1 GTSNPN and CDR2 SVGIG (reference sequence). V shed 0 bases, J shed 4 bases, and the junction held 4 bases outside the gene matches. For the CDR3, the DNA is TGTGCCTGGAGTGTAACCGGGACAGGGAATCAGCCCCAGCATTTT. Protein: CAWSVTGTGNQPQHF.